These T cell receptor beta chains were read from a single sample in a study of blood T cell repertoires in COVID-19. Measured with immunoSEQ multiplex PCR; TCRdb has only the in-frame clones, and not every one. The sample gives about 150,000 clones, approximately 80% of which show up once; about 5% is in the top ten. What was sequenced was peripheral blood. Source of these receptors: a woman aged 45 to 65 with acute or convalescent COVID-19. Both conserved end residues are part of each CDR3. The order of the fields is D gene, clone size, V gene, J gene, CDR3 DNA, CDR3 protein. The D gene is left open where the match is weak. For some rows the clone size is stated as once, few or many, or as a class when expanded; others skip it.

NA	NA	TRBV27	TRBJ1-2	TGTGCCAGCAGGCACATAATCGACACGAACTATGGCTACACCTTC	CASRHIIDTNYGYTF
TRBD1	NA	TRBV5-1	TRBJ2-7	TGCGCCAGCAGCTTTGACAGGGGTACCTACGAGCAGTACTTC	CASSFDRGTYEQYF
NA	NA	TRBV18	TRBJ2-2	TGTGCCAGCTCACCACCCATACTGGGACAATTGAACACCGGGGAGCTGTTTTTT	CASSPPILGQLNTGELFF
TRBD1	NA	TRBV10-1	TRBJ1-4	TGCGCCAGCAGTGTATTTACAGGGGGCTACGGAAAACTGTTTTTT	CASSVFTGGYGKLFF
NA	few	TRBV4-3	TRBJ2-2	TGCGCCAGCAGCCATGCTGCGACCGGGGAGCTGTTTTTT	CASSHAATGELFF
NA	NA	TRBV2	TRBJ1-6	TGTGCCAGTACCTTCGAGGTGACACCCCTCCACTTT	CASTFEVTPLHF
NA	NA	TRBV27	TRBJ1-5	TGTGCCAGCAGTTTGGGGCCCAGCAATCAGCCCCAGCATTTT	CASSLGPSNQPQHF
NA	NA	TRBV19	TRBJ2-7	TGTGCCAGTAGTCCAGACCGGGACTGGGGGAACGAGCAGTACTTC	CASSPDRDWGNEQYF
TRBD2	few	TRBV9	TRBJ2-3	TGTGCCAGCAGCGTAGAATTCGGGGGGGGCACAGATACGCAGTATTTT	CASSVEFGGGTDTQYF
TRBD1	NA	TRBV5-1	TRBJ1-2	TGCGCCAGCAGCTTGGCGGGACAGGGGGCTATTGGCTACACCTTC	CASSLAGQGAIGYTF
NA	NA	TRBV7-2	TRBJ2-6	TGTGCCAGCAGCTTAGTCTCCTACTCTGGGGCCAACGTCCTGACTTTC	CASSLVSYSGANVLTF